This passage covers 28 T cell receptor beta chains from one sample sequenced in a study of cytotoxic CD8 clonotypes in ibrutinib-treated CLL. Clones were read by immunoSEQ multiplex PCR, and TCRdb kept only the in-frame ones, dropping some. The data contain 190,000 or so clones, about 72% of them singletons. The source material was PBMCs, sampled after 24 months of ibrutinib treatment. These receptors originate from a human donor with chronic lymphocytic leukemia.

V and J are TRBV4-1 and TRBJ2-7; D is ambiguous. The CDR3 sequence is 15 residues long. V lost 2 bases to trimming and J lost 1 base, with 12 bases between them. The germline CDR1 and CDR2 sequences are MGHRA and YSYEKL. Here the CDR3 reads CASSQTLAESYEQYF. In nucleotides, the CDR3 is TGCGCCAGCAGCCAAACCTTGGCGGAATCCTACGAGCAGTACTTC.

The chain links TRBV7-6 to TRBJ2-1; D perhaps matches TRBD2 (6 bases). From germline, CDR1 is SGHVS and CDR2 FNYEAQ. The CDR3 covers 16 residues. V lost 2 bases and J lost 0, with 11 bases in between. CDR3 region: CASSLWPGSSYNEQFF. The DNA for the CDR3 is TGTGCCAGCAGCTTATGGCCCGGGAGCTCCTACAATGAGCAGTTCTTC.

The rearrangement joins TRBV19 to TRBJ1-1, with D tentatively TRBD1 (5 bases). The CDR3 has 17 residues. CDR1 LNHDA and CDR2 SQIVND come from the germline V gene (reference sequence). Trimming pared 2 bases from V and 0 bases from J, leaving 16 bases between. The CDR3 region is CASSISRQNIMNTEAFF. The CDR3 DNA reads TGTGCCAGTAGTATAAGTAGACAGAACATCATGAACACTGAAGCTTTCTTT.

The chain employs TRBV5-6 and TRBJ1-2; D gene ambiguous. The germline V gene encodes CDR1 SGHDT and CDR2 YYEEEE. V was cut by 1 base and J by 0 bases, with 10 bases left in between. The CDR3 contains 15 residues. The DNA of the CDR3 is TGTGCCAGCAGCTTGAGTCCAGTTTCTAACTATGGCTACACCTTC. Its protein is CASSLSPVSNYGYTF.

The chain carries TRBV18 and TRBJ1-5; D gene uncertain. The CDR3 extends over 15 amino acids. Germline loops: CDR1 KGHSH, CDR2 LQKENI. V was clipped by 0 bases and J by 5 bases, with 11 bases between them. DNA of the CDR3: TGTGCCAGCTCACCACCCGGATCGAGGGATCAGCCCCAGCATTTT. Amino acids: CASSPPGSRDQPQHF. The full variable domain, its missing parts supplied by reference TRBV18 and TRBJ1-5, is NAGVMQNPRHLVRRRGQEARLRCSPMKGHSHVYWYRQLPEEGLKFMVYLQKENIIDESGMPKERFSAEFPKEGPSILRIQQVVRGDSAAYFCASSPPGSRDQPQHFGDGTRLSIL.

This chain links TRBV5-1 with TRBJ2-7, with D maybe TRBD1 (5 bases). Germline V gene data show CDR1 as SGHRS and CDR2 as YFSETQ. This CDR3 comprises 14 residues. V was pared by 4 bases and J by 6 bases, with 17 bases between. CDR3 DNA: TGCGCCAGCAGCCCACAGGTTTGGAGTAGCGAGCAGTACTTC. Amino acid sequence: CASSPQVWSSEQYF. Variable domain in full (rest from reference TRBV5-1 and TRBJ2-7): KAGVTQTPRYLIKTRGQQVTLSCSPISGHRSVSWYQQTPGQGLQFLFEYFSETQRNKGNFPGRFSGRQFSNSRSEMNVSTLELGDSALYLCASSPQVWSSEQYFGPGTRLTVT.

V and J are TRBV7-2 and TRBJ2-7, with no clear D. Trimming left V 5 bases short and J 0 bases short, with 14 bases between. This CDR3 comprises 15 residues. Germline lookup yields CDR1 SGHTA and CDR2 FQGNSA. The CDR3: CASSPRRRTSYEQYF. For the CDR3, the DNA is TGTGCCAGCAGCCCCCGGCGGAGAACCTCCTACGAGCAGTACTTC.

The chain links TRBV2 to TRBJ2-3, with 7 bases identical to TRBD2. The CDR3 length is 14 residues. Germline V gene data show CDR1 as SNHLY and CDR2 as FYNNEI. The V and J ends lost 7 bases and 8 bases, in that order; junction bases with no gene match: 12. DNA of the CDR3: TGTGCCAGCAAGGCGGTCAGCGGGGACGGTACGCAGTATTTT. Encoded protein: CASKAVSGDGTQYF.

The chain is built from TRBV5-6 and TRBJ1-2, with D unclear. Trimming took 2 bases from V and 6 from J, leaving 8 bases between them. Germline-derived CDR1 and CDR2 are SGHDT and YYEEEE. The CDR3 extends over 12 amino acids. This chain's CDR3 is CASSFLEDGYTF. As DNA, the CDR3 is TGTGCCAGCAGCTTCTTGGAGGATGGCTACACCTTC.

The gene calls are TRBV7-9 and TRBJ2-1; D not certain. Trimming stripped 0 bases from V and 4 bases from J, with 13 bases between. The CDR3 runs to 16 residues. The germline V gene has CDR1 SEHNR and CDR2 FQNEAQ (reference sequence). The CDR3 DNA follows: TGTGCCAGCAGCTTAGCTGTCCCTCAGGCGTACAATGAGCAGTTCTTC. Translating gives CASSLAVPQAYNEQFF.

The J gene is TRBJ2-7, the V gene TRBV9; 12 nucleotides match TRBD2. Germline CDR1 reads SGDLS; CDR2 reads YYNGEE. The CDR3 loop spans 15 amino acids. V shed 4 bases and J 1 base; nucleotides not matched to a gene: 3. Written as DNA, the CDR3 is TGTGCCAGCAGCCTCGGGACTAGCGGGTCCTACGAGCAGTACTTC. This translates into CASSLGTSGSYEQYF.

V usage is TRBV30 and J usage is TRBJ2-5, with D perhaps assigned TRBD1 or TRBD2 (5 bases each). With 3 bases removed from V and 1 base from J, the gap between germline ends came to 9 bases. The CDR3 totals 13 residues. Germline CDR1 GTSNPN, CDR2 SVGIG (reference sequence). In DNA, the CDR3 is TGTGCCTGGAGGGCAGGGACCCAAGAGACCCAGTACTTC. This encodes CAWRAGTQETQYF. The full variable domain, completed using reference TRBV30 and TRBJ2-5, is SQTIHQWPATLVQPVGSPLSLECTVEGTSNPNLYWYRQAAGRGLQLLFYSVGIGQISSEVPQNLSASRPQDRQFILSSKKLLLSDSGFYLCAWRAGTQETQYFGPGTRLLVL.

The gene calls are TRBV14 and TRBJ2-5; tentative D call: TRBD2 (6 bases). This CDR3 is 16 amino acids long. The germline V gene has CDR1 SGHDN and CDR2 FVKESK. V gave up 5 bases and J gave up 1 base, with 17 bases separating them. The CDR3 loop is CASSTRTNGVQETQYF. CDR3 DNA: TGTGCCAGCAGCACTCGGACTAACGGGGTCCAAGAGACCCAGTACTTC.

This chain uses TRBV2 with TRBJ1-1; a weak D match, TRBD1 (6 bases). Trimming pared 6 bases from V and 4 bases from J, leaving 15 bases between. CDR1 and CDR2 (germline): SNHLY, FYNNEI. The CDR3 contains 14 residues. The CDR3 reads CASSSSAQGTEAFF. CDR3 in DNA: TGTGCCAGCAGCTCCAGTGCACAGGGCACTGAAGCTTTCTTT.

The rearrangement uses TRBV9 and TRBJ1-1, with D unclear. This CDR3 is 14 amino acids long. The germline V gene encodes CDR1 SGDLS and CDR2 YYNGEE. V dropped 0 bases and J dropped 1 base, with 7 bases sitting between them. CDR3 region: CASSVVSGNTEAFF. CDR3 DNA sequence: TGTGCCAGCAGCGTAGTGTCAGGGAACACTGAAGCTTTCTTT.

The J gene is TRBJ1-5, the V gene TRBV7-7; perhaps TRBD1 as D (6 bases). Between the trimmed V and J ends, which lost 1 base and 4 bases, there was a span of 11 bases. The CDR3 sequence is 15 residues long. Germline V gives CDR1 SSHAT, CDR2 FNYEAQ (reference sequence). CDR3 sequence: CASSLDGQINQPQHF. The CDR3 DNA sequence: TGTGCCAGCAGCTTAGATGGACAGATTAATCAGCCCCAGCATTTT.

The V and J genes are TRBV4-3 and TRBJ1-1; D not certain. There are 15 residues in the CDR3. V lost 0 bases and J 3 bases, leaving 11 bases between the germline ends. CDR1 and CDR2 (germline): LGHNA, YSLEER. The CDR3 loop is CASSQDLYTYTEAFF. CDR3 bases: TGCGCCAGCAGCCAAGATCTATACACTTACACTGAAGCTTTCTTT.

V and J are TRBV5-1 and TRBJ2-1; 9 bases line up with TRBD2. The V gene's germline CDR1 is SGHRS and CDR2 YFSETQ. This CDR3 has 16 residues. Germline trimming cut 6 bases from V and 6 bases from J; bases unmatched to any gene: 13. CDR3 amino acids: CASTPLFAGGPNEQFF. The CDR3 DNA follows: TGCGCCAGCACCCCCTTGTTCGCGGGAGGGCCCAATGAGCAGTTCTTC. Together with reference TRBV5-1 and TRBJ2-1, the CDR3 gives the full variable domain: KAGVTQTPRYLIKTRGQQVTLSCSPISGHRSVSWYQQTPGQGLQFLFEYFSETQRNKGNFPGRFSGRQFSNSRSEMNVSTLELGDSALYLCASTPLFAGGPNEQFFGPGTRLTVL.

This rearrangement joins TRBV2 to TRBJ2-5, with D possibly being TRBD1 or TRBD2 (6 bases each). Germline CDR1 and CDR2: SNHLY and FYNNEI. The CDR3 runs to 17 residues. With 0 bases removed from V and 5 bases from J, the gap between germline ends came to 19 bases. The chain's CDR3 is CASSEAHWGAPQETQYF. CDR3 nucleotide sequence: TGTGCCAGCAGTGAAGCCCACTGGGGGGCCCCCCAGGAGACCCAGTACTTC.

The chain couples TRBV11-3 to TRBJ2-1; 7 bases are a match to TRBD1. Germline assignment: CDR1 SGHNT and CDR2 YENEEA. With V trimmed by 2 bases and J by 5 bases, 6 bases remained unmatched. There are 15 residues in the CDR3. CDR3 DNA sequence: TGTGCCAGCAGCTTACAGGGGGTTCTGCACAATGAGCAGTTCTTC. Its protein is CASSLQGVLHNEQFF.

This sequence joins TRBV2 and TRBJ2-7; a possible D gene is TRBD1 (6 bases). The CDR3 length is 15 residues. Trimming left V 6 bases short and J 3 bases short, with 18 bases between. CDR1 and CDR2 (germline): SNHLY, FYNNEI. This CDR3 reads CASRYDMDSNYEQYF. The CDR3 DNA reads TGTGCCAGCAGATACGATATGGACAGTAACTACGAGCAGTACTTC.

The chain recombines TRBV6-1 with TRBJ2-1; 8 bases fit TRBD2. This CDR3 has 16 residues. The germline V gene has CDR1 MNHNS and CDR2 SASEGT. V lost 4 bases, J lost 4 bases, and 9 bases stayed unmatched. CDR3 nucleotide sequence: TGTGCCAGCAGTGGGGAGTGGCGGGAGGATTACAATGAGCAGTTCTTC. It yields the protein CASSGEWREDYNEQFF.

The chain carries TRBV9 and TRBJ1-4; possibly TRBD1 for D (6 bases). V was pared by 3 bases and J by 0 bases, with 15 bases between. Germline V gives CDR1 SGDLS, CDR2 YYNGEE. CDR3 length: 17 amino acids. CDR3 DNA sequence: TGTGCCAGCAGCGAGGGTGGGGGGGCTGCAACTAATGAAAAACTGTTTTTT. It is translated as CASSEGGGAATNEKLFF.

DNA for the CDR3: TGTGCCAGCAGCGTAGAGGGTCAGGCTGAAAAACTGTTTTTT. Translation: CASSVEGQAEKLFF. This chain joins TRBV9 and TRBJ1-4; no clear D. This CDR3 comprises 14 residues. V lost 0 bases and J lost 7, with 10 bases in between. Germline CDR1 is SGDLS and CDR2 is YYNGEE.

This chain connects TRBV6-5 to TRBJ2-7; 8 bases are a match to TRBD1. CDR3 length equals 11 residues. Germline V gives CDR1 MNHEY, CDR2 SVGAGI. Losses at the gene ends were 5 bases for V and 7 bases for J; bases not matched to a gene: 1. CDR3 bases: TGTGCCAGCAGTCGACAGGGGGAGCAGTACTTC. Its translation is CASSRQGEQYF.

This clone was found a few times. The rearrangement links TRBV2 to TRBJ2-1; 9 bases align to TRBD2. CDR1 SNHLY and CDR2 FYNNEI come from the germline V gene. The CDR3 extends over 14 amino acids. Trimming at V came to 4 bases and at J to 8 bases, leaving 6 bases not matched to a gene. CDR3 sequence reads: CASSVDGGGDEQFF. The DNA of the CDR3 is TGTGCCAGCAGTGTAGACGGCGGGGGGGATGAGCAGTTCTTC.

The chain recombines TRBV19 with TRBJ2-5; D ambiguous. The germline CDR1 and CDR2 sequences are LNHDA and SQIVND (reference sequence). The CDR3 is 14 residues long. Trimming pared 5 bases from V and 2 bases from J, leaving 12 bases between. CDR3 amino acids: CASSAQYQQETQYF. The CDR3 DNA reads TGTGCCAGTAGTGCCCAATATCAACAAGAGACCCAGTACTTC.

The chain combines TRBV11-2 with TRBJ2-1, with 9 nucleotides matching TRBD2. The ends lost 5 bases at V and 5 bases at J; junction bases unmatched: 7. This CDR3 comprises 15 residues. Germline CDR1 reads SGHAT; CDR2 reads FQNNGV. For the CDR3, the DNA is TGTGCCAGCAGCCCAGGCCTAGCGGGAAACAATGAGCAGTTCTTC. Amino acid sequence: CASSPGLAGNNEQFF.